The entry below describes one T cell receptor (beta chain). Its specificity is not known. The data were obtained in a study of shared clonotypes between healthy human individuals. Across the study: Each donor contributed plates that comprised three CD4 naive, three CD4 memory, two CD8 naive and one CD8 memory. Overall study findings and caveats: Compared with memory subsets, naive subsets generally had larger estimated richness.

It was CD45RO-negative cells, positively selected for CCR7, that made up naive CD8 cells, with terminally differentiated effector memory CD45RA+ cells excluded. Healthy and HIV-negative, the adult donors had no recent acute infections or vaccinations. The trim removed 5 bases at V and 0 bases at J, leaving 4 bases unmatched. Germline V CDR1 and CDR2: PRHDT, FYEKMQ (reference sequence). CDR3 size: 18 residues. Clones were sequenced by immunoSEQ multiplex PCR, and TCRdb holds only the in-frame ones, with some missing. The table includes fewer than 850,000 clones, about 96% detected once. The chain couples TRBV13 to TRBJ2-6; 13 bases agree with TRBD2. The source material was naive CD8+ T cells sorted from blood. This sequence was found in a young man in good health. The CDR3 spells CASSPGLAGASGANVLTF. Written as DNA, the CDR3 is TGTGCCAGCAGCCCCGGACTAGCGGGAGCCTCTGGGGCCAACGTCCTGACTTTC.